These 20 T cell receptor beta chains share one sample of origin, sequenced in a study of blood T cell repertoires in COVID-19. Using immunoSEQ multiplex PCR, the repertoire was profiled, and TCRdb retains in-frame clones only, with some absent. The repertoire holds some 180,000 clones, approximately 90% seen once, with around a fifth in the top ten. Sequencing used peripheral blood. These receptors originate from a man aged 55 to 69 with active or convalescent COVID-19.

J is TRBJ2-2 and V is TRBV3-1 (or the pseudogene TRBV3-2), with D maybe TRBD2 (7 bases). Germline V lookup: CDR1 LGHDT, CDR2 YNNKEL (reference sequence). The CDR3 extends over 14 amino acids. The ends were cut back, 9 bases at V and 3 bases at J, with 14 bases in the middle. The CDR3 here is CASQEGGDTGELFF. The CDR3 region has the DNA TGTGCCAGTCAGGAAGGGGGGGACACCGGGGAGCTGTTTTTT.

The V call is TRBV5-1, the J call TRBJ2-5; TRBD1 matches at 9 bases. CDR1 is SGHRS, CDR2 YFSETQ, per germline. V shed 0 bases, J shed 7 bases, and the junction held 10 bases outside the gene matches. The CDR3 is 16 amino acids. The CDR3 bases are TGCGCCAGCAGCTTGGGGGACAGGGCCTCAATGGGGACCCAGTACTTC. Its translation is CASSLGDRASMGTQYF.

This chain joins TRBV19 and TRBJ1-1; 8 bases align to TRBD1. With 7 bases clipped from V and 2 bases from J, the junction kept 6 bases outside the gene matches. CDR3 size: 14 residues. The germline V gene encodes CDR1 LNHDA and CDR2 SQIVND (reference sequence). DNA for the CDR3: TGTGCCAGTACATTGACAGGGGATAACACTGAAGCTTTCTTT. The encoded protein is CASTLTGDNTEAFF.

The genes are TRBV4-2 and TRBJ2-5; 10 bases align to TRBD2. This CDR3 is 18 amino acids long. With 0 bases clipped from V and 4 bases from J, the junction kept 11 bases outside the gene matches. Germline loops: CDR1 LGHNA, CDR2 YNFKEQ. The chain's CDR3 is CASSQERGSGGPRETQYF. CDR3 sequence (DNA): TGTGCCAGCAGCCAAGAGCGGGGTAGCGGGGGGCCTCGAGAGACCCAGTACTTC.

This rearrangement joins TRBV5-4 to TRBJ2-3, with TRBD2 identical over 12 bases. This CDR3 region has 15 residues. From germline, CDR1 is SGHNT and CDR2 YYREEE (reference sequence). V lost 4 bases and J lost 6; bases outside the gene matches: 6. The CDR3 bases are TGTGCCAGCAGCATGACTAGCGGGGGCGCGGATACGCAGTATTTT. Amino acid sequence: CASSMTSGGADTQYF.

The chain employs TRBV21-1 and TRBJ1-2; TRBD1, the D gene given by the table, was not confirmed from the DNA. TRBV21-1 is a pseudogene. The CDR3 sequence is 13 residues long. The CDR3 DNA is TGTGCCAGCAGCGTAGGGGGGACAGATGGCTACACCTTC. Its translation is CASSVGGTDGYTF.

This clone showed up just a few times. The rearrangement uses TRBV4-2 and TRBJ2-3, with a tentative D call TRBD2 (5 bases). CDR3 length: 13 amino acids. Germline CDR1 LGHNA, CDR2 YNFKEQ. The germline V and J ends were trimmed by 4 bases and 4 bases, with 9 bases remaining between them. CDR3 residues: CASSLREPDTQYF. DNA for the CDR3: TGTGCCAGCAGCCTTAGGGAGCCAGATACGCAGTATTTT.

The gene calls are TRBV5-1 and TRBJ1-3, with TRBD1 matching 12 bases. Germline-derived CDR1 and CDR2 are SGHRS and YFSETQ. Trimming at V came to 4 bases and at J to 0 bases, leaving 8 bases not matched to a gene. The CDR3 runs to 18 residues. CDR3: CASSVGTGGSHSGNTIYF. The CDR3 DNA is TGCGCCAGCAGCGTAGGGACAGGGGGCTCCCACTCTGGAAACACCATATATTTT. The variable domain in full, with the rest retrieved from reference TRBV5-1 and TRBJ1-3, is KAGVTQTPRYLIKTRGQQVTLSCSPISGHRSVSWYQQTPGQGLQFLFEYFSETQRNKGNFPGRFSGRQFSNSRSEMNVSTLELGDSALYLCASSVGTGGSHSGNTIYFGEGSWLTVV.

This clone was detected only once. The chain joins TRBV19 to TRBJ1-2; D remains ambiguous. Germline lookup yields CDR1 LNHDA and CDR2 SQIVND (reference sequence). The CDR3 covers 11 residues. Trimming removed 3 bases at V and 5 bases at J, with 4 bases between. The chain's CDR3 is CASSIRYGYTF. For the CDR3, the DNA is TGTGCCAGTAGTATCAGATATGGCTACACCTTC.

The V and J genes are TRBV29-1 and TRBJ2-5, with 7 bases matching TRBD2. Germline V gives CDR1 SQVTM, CDR2 ANQGSEA. Trimming cost V 4 bases and J 7 bases; bases outside gene matches: 24. The CDR3 spans 18 residues. The CDR3 loop reads CSVARGDGGRLGMGTQYF. The CDR3, as DNA: TGCAGCGTTGCTCGGGGAGACGGGGGGAGATTAGGAATGGGGACCCAGTACTTC. The full variable domain, its missing parts supplied by reference TRBV29-1 and TRBJ2-5, is SAVISQKPSRDICQRGTSLTIQCQVDSQVTMMFWYRQQPGQSLTLIATANQGSEATYESGFVIDKFPISRPNLTFSTLTVSNMSPEDSSIYLCSVARGDGGRLGMGTQYFGPGTRLLVL.

The V call is TRBV3-1 (or the pseudogene TRBV3-2), the J call TRBJ1-1; no clear D. CDR1 is LGHDT, CDR2 YNNKEL, per germline (reference sequence). Trimming pared 4 bases from V and 0 bases from J, leaving 6 bases between. The CDR3 sequence is 13 residues long. The CDR3 sequence: CASSRDLNTEAFF. As DNA, the CDR3 is TGTGCCAGCAGCCGCGACTTGAACACTGAAGCTTTCTTT.

Here the CDR3 DNA reads TGTGCCATCAGTGAGACAGCCCCAACCCCTTATAGCAATCAGCCCCAGCATTTT. This codes for CAISETAPTPYSNQPQHF. J is TRBJ1-5 and V is TRBV10-3, with D unresolved. Germline assignment: CDR1 ENHRY and CDR2 SYGVKD. The CDR3 sequence is 18 residues long. Trimming left V 2 bases short and J 0 bases short, with 17 bases between.

The gene calls are TRBV2 and TRBJ1-5; no reliable D call. Germline V gene lookup returns CDR1 SNHLY and CDR2 FYNNEI. With 3 bases removed from V and 5 bases from J, the gap between germline ends came to 11 bases. This CDR3 contains 14 residues. The CDR3 DNA is TGTGCCAGCAGTGATAAGAGTCCCGATCAGCCCCAGCATTTT. Its translation: CASSDKSPDQPQHF.

The chain recombines TRBV4-2 with TRBJ2-5; 10 bases align to TRBD1. The CDR3 has 15 amino acids. V trimming: 1 base; J trimming: 5 bases; junction bases outside the gene matches: 4. Germline lookup yields CDR1 LGHNA and CDR2 YNFKEQ. This CDR3 is CASSQAGTGVETQYF. CDR3 DNA: TGTGCCAGCAGCCAAGCCGGGACAGGGGTGGAGACCCAGTACTTC.

The rearrangement uses TRBV4-1 and TRBJ2-7; D is ambiguous. V was trimmed by 1 base and J by 4 bases, leaving 8 bases between them. Germline CDR1 is MGHRA and CDR2 is YSYEKL. The CDR3 sequence is 13 residues long. This CDR3 is CASSQVGGYEQYF. In DNA, the CDR3 is TGCGCCAGCAGCCAAGTCGGTGGTTACGAGCAGTACTTC.

The V gene is TRBV5-6, the J gene TRBJ1-1; 8 positions match TRBD1. CDR3 length: 15 amino acids. Germline values: CDR1 SGHDT, CDR2 YYEEEE. With V trimmed by 1 base and J by 4 bases, 6 bases remained unmatched. The CDR3 sequence: CASSLWDRPSTEAFF. The CDR3 nucleotides read TGTGCCAGCAGCTTGTGGGACAGGCCCAGCACTGAAGCTTTCTTT.

V gene TRBV5-4 combines with J gene TRBJ2-4; D might be TRBD2 (6 bases). Per germline, CDR1 SGHNT and CDR2 YYREEE (reference sequence). Trimming removed 0 bases from V and 2 bases from J, with 15 bases in between. This CDR3 has 17 residues. CDR3 coding DNA: TGTGCCAGCAGCTTGGGCGGGGTCAGTAATACCAAAAACATTCAGTACTTC. This translates into CASSLGGVSNTKNIQYF.

The chain joins TRBV13 to TRBJ2-1, with D perhaps matching TRBD1 (6 bases). Trimming removed 5 bases from V and 2 bases from J, with 10 bases in between. CDR1 is PRHDT and CDR2 is FYEKMQ in the germline V gene (reference sequence). The CDR3 is made up of 14 amino acids. CDR3 sequence (DNA): TGTGCCAGCAGCAAAAGGACAGCCTACAATGAGCAGTTCTTC. Amino acids: CASSKRTAYNEQFF.

V gene TRBV19 combines with J gene TRBJ1-6; D remains ambiguous. With 4 bases removed from V and 0 bases from J, the gap between germline ends came to 7 bases. The germline V gene encodes CDR1 LNHDA and CDR2 SQIVND (reference sequence). This CDR3 is 15 amino acids long. CDR3 in DNA: TGTGCCAGTAGTACGGGGAGCTCCTATAATTCACCCCTCCACTTT. Its translation: CASSTGSSYNSPLHF.

This chain uses TRBV9 with TRBJ2-7, with TRBD1 matching 7 bases. In germline, CDR1 is SGDLS, CDR2 YYNGEE. The CDR3 loop spans 14 amino acids. V dropped 4 bases and J dropped 1; count of bases not matched to a gene: 5. CDR3 region: CASSTTGDSYEQYF. The CDR3 DNA is TGTGCCAGCAGCACCACAGGGGATTCCTACGAGCAGTACTTC.